This T cell receptor beta chain was observed in a study of cytomegalovirus exposure and HLA in healthy donors. Study context: Sequencing of about 179 million T cells in an earlier analysis found about 120 million unique TCR beta sequences.

General study points: In a later analysis, a missense DCLRE1C variant was linked to TCR beta V- and J-gene trimming.

Of note for this clone: Its antigen is undetermined.

PCR employed 60 Vbeta and 13 Jbeta primers. Measured with immunoSEQ multiplex PCR; TCRdb has only the in-frame clones, and not every one. The profile shows 40,000 to 55,000 clones, approximately 68% of them singletons. Sequencing used PBMCs. The sequence was collected from a man in his thirties or forties in good health and CMV-seronegative.

CDR3 amino acids: CASSAGLAGVRDEQFF. In DNA, the CDR3 is TGCGCCAGCAGCGCCGGACTAGCGGGAGTAAGGGATGAGCAGTTCTTC. The rearrangement uses TRBV5-1 and TRBJ2-1, with 13 bases identical to TRBD2. The CDR3 runs 16 residues. Germline trimming cut 4 bases from V and 8 bases from J; bases unmatched to any gene: 9. Germline CDR1 and CDR2: SGHRS and YFSETQ.